This entry lists 12 T cell receptor beta chains sequenced from one sample in a study of T-cell reconstitution after alpha-beta-depleted transplantation in children. Construction of the TCRbeta library involved unique molecular identifiers. MiXCR, run by TCRdb on the PCR reads, gives a single entry per CDR3 protein. The sample records about 360,000 distinct CDR3 sequences, about 14% being singletons. This specimen was PBMCs, taken from the stem cell graft. The receptors were gathered from a human donor who donated a stem cell graft to a child with Fanconi anemia.

The chain links TRBV5-1 to TRBJ2-1; either TRBD1 or TRBD2 may fit D (7 bases each). CDR3 size: 13 residues. Germline V CDR1 and CDR2: SGHRS, YFSETQ. Trimming removed 2 bases at V and 10 bases at J, with 13 bases between. The CDR3 sequence is CASSFRGGEEQFF. Written as DNA, the CDR3 is TGCGCCAGCAGCTTCAGGGGGGGGGAAGAGCAGTTCTTC.

This clonotype was observed at least ten times. J is TRBJ2-5 and V is TRBV29-1, with D maybe TRBD2 (6 bases). The CDR3 covers 11 residues. Germline V gene lookup returns CDR1 SQVTM and CDR2 ANQGSEA. Trimming cost V 6 bases and J 4 bases, with 9 bases left between them. CDR3 bases: TGCAGCGTCGGACTATCAGAGACCCAGTACTTC. This encodes CSVGLSETQYF.

The V gene is TRBV29-1, the J gene TRBJ2-3; 12 bases align to TRBD2. Per the germline V gene, CDR1 is SQVTM and CDR2 is ANQGSEA. This CDR3 contains 16 residues. V lost 0 bases, J lost 2 bases, and 3 bases stayed unmatched. The CDR3 bases are TGCAGCGTTGAAGATAGGACTAGCGGGAACACAGATACGCAGTATTTT. Its protein product is CSVEDRTSGNTDTQYF.

J is TRBJ2-7 and V is TRBV6-2 or TRBV6-3, with no clear D. There are 15 residues in the CDR3. CDR1 and CDR2 (germline): MNHEY, SVGEGT. Deletions cut 2 bases from V and 9 bases from J, with 20 bases between. CDR3 sequence (DNA): TGTGCCAGCAGTTACGAGGACCCATTCCATCGCGTGCAGTACTTC. Protein sequence: CASSYEDPFHRVQYF.

This clonotype was recorded many times. The rearrangement links TRBV12-3 or TRBV12-4 to TRBJ1-1; no firm D call. This CDR3 region has 14 residues. V was clipped by 5 bases and J by 4 bases, with 14 bases between them. The CDR3 loop is CASSPSGWGTEAFF. The CDR3, as DNA: TGTGCCAGCAGTCCTTCCGGGTGGGGCACTGAAGCTTTCTTT.

Many counts were recorded for this clonotype. V usage is TRBV5-5 and J usage is TRBJ2-2; 7 bases align to TRBD1. The CDR3 length is 15 residues. V was pared by 5 bases and J by 5 bases, with 9 bases of the junction left unmatched. CDR1 is SGHKS and CDR2 is YYEKEE in the germline V gene (reference sequence). CDR3 in amino acids: CASSSQGLGTGELFF. DNA of the CDR3: TGTGCCAGCAGTTCACAGGGGTTAGGTACCGGGGAGCTGTTTTTT.

This clonotype was seen more than once but under ten times. V gene TRBV5-1 combines with J gene TRBJ2-1, with 7 bases that match TRBD1. Germline V gene lookup returns CDR1 SGHRS and CDR2 YFSETQ. With V trimmed by 4 bases and J by 9 bases, 7 bases remained unmatched. The CDR3 loop spans 13 amino acids. The DNA for the CDR3 is TGCGCCAGCAGCCCATACAGGGGTCCTGAGCAGTTCTTC. Translation: CASSPYRGPEQFF.

There are many counts of this clonotype. V usage is TRBV7-2 and J usage is TRBJ1-1; the D is unclear. The CDR3 has 16 residues. Germline assignment: CDR1 SGHTA and CDR2 FQGNSA. V was pared by 5 bases and J by 7 bases, with 23 bases between. CDR3 sequence reads: CASSLNLMDSEGEAFF. Here the CDR3 DNA reads TGTGCCAGCAGCCTCAACCTGATGGATTCTGAGGGTGAAGCTTTCTTT.

This clonotype was recorded at least ten times. The gene calls are TRBV15 and TRBJ2-5; D is perhaps TRBD1 or TRBD2 (5 bases each). The CDR3 spans 15 residues. CDR1 and CDR2 (germline): LNHNV, YYDKDF (reference sequence). V lost 7 bases, J lost 0 bases, and 15 bases lay in between. CDR3 bases: TGTGCCACCAACTCACTCAGGGACCACCAAGAGACCCAGTACTTC. It codes for CATNSLRDHQETQYF.

Ten or more counts support this clonotype. The chain has TRBV29-1 and TRBJ2-2; D may be TRBD2 (6 bases). The CDR3 contains 13 residues. Per germline, CDR1 SQVTM and CDR2 ANQGSEA. The ends were cut back, 5 bases at V and 0 bases at J, with 7 bases in the middle. CDR3 sequence reads: CSVQRANTGELFF. CDR3 sequence (DNA): TGCAGCGTTCAGCGGGCGAACACCGGGGAGCTGTTTTTT.

V usage is TRBV20-1 and J usage is TRBJ1-1, with unresolved D. The CDR3 contains 14 residues. V dropped 0 bases and J dropped 3 bases, with 11 bases sitting between them. The germline gives CDR1 DFQATT, CDR2 SNEGSKA (reference sequence). CDR3 region: CSAREGQVDTEAFF. DNA for the CDR3: TGCAGTGCTAGAGAGGGCCAGGTCGACACTGAAGCTTTCTTT.

Only a few counts were recorded for this clonotype. DNA for the CDR3: TGTGCCAGCAGCTTAGGCGGGTCGCTTGAAAAACTGTTTTTT. This translates into CASSLGGSLEKLFF. The rearrangement links TRBV13 to TRBJ1-4; D is unclear. The V end lost 0 bases, the J end lost 7 bases, and 9 bases lay between the germline ends. This CDR3 has 14 amino acids. Germline assignment: CDR1 PRHDT and CDR2 FYEKMQ (reference sequence).